This TCR beta chain was sequenced for a study of cytomegalovirus exposure and HLA in healthy donors. General study results and limits: Previous analysis showed most TCR beta V segments were productive about 90% or about 30% of the time.

Primers for the PCR totalled 60 Vbeta and 13 Jbeta. Under the authors' procedure: Around 80 million unique TCR beta chains, roughly 11 million of them shared, were counted by a later analysis. Some clones are missing from TCRdb's copy, which holds only in-frame ones; the method was immunoSEQ multiplex PCR. V, J and clone size were drawn from that table, and D and trimming were deduced from the DNA. The sample yields some 170,000 clones, around 79% seen once. The CDR3 length is 14 residues. The ends were cut back, 2 bases at V and 6 bases at J, with 14 bases in the middle. Per the germline V gene, CDR1 is SGHAT and CDR2 is FQNNGV. Comments on this clone: The antigen remains unidentified.

The receptor was derived from a man between 40 and 49 years old in good health and CMV-seropositive. V usage is TRBV11-2 and J usage is TRBJ2-7, with unresolved D. The source material was PBMCs. The CDR3 here is CASSLIGPRSEQYF. For the CDR3, the DNA is TGTGCCAGCAGCTTAATCGGCCCACGGAGCGAGCAGTACTTC.